What follows is one TCR beta chain and its context. Researchers ran the PCR with 60 Vbeta and 13 Jbeta primers. The protocol was immunoSEQ multiplex PCR, while the TCRdb copy is restricted to in-frame clones and leaves out a portion. The sample lists 120,000 to 150,000 clones; around 75% were seen once. These data originate in a study of cytomegalovirus exposure and HLA in healthy donors. The material sequenced was PBMCs. The clonotype comes from a female donor in good health and CMV-seronegative.

The CDR3, as DNA: TGTGCCAGCTCACCTCAGGCAACTAATGAAAAACTGTTTTTT. It encodes CASSPQATNEKLFF. The J gene is TRBJ1-4, the V gene TRBV18; D call uncertain. V lost 3 bases and J 0 bases, leaving 5 bases between the germline ends. This CDR3 comprises 14 residues. Germline V gene data show CDR1 as KGHSH and CDR2 as LQKENI.